The 10 T cell receptor beta chains listed next were all sequenced from one sample in a study of regulatory T cells in long-lasting Graves disease. Time point: newly diagnosed GD, antithyroid drugs for less than 3 months. RNA extracted from PBMCs served as the sequencing template. Arm-PCR with iRepertoire HTBI primers amplified the CDR3 regions for these TCR beta libraries. TCRdb fed the multiplex PCR reads into MiXCR, producing one record per CDR3 protein. The sample consists of around 400,000 distinct CDR3 sequences, approximately 15% of them appearing once. This same sample was also taken into another study, of T cells in Graves' hyperthyroidism and ophthalmopathy.

Material: peripheral blood mononuclear cells (PBMCs), obtained at new diagnosis, from a patient treated with antithyroid drugs. The receptors come from a woman aged 40 to 50 with Graves disease.

This clonotype was detected many times. The chain couples TRBV11-2 to TRBJ2-3; tentatively, D is TRBD1 (6 bases). Germline V lookup: CDR1 SGHAT, CDR2 FQNNGV. This CDR3 region has 15 residues. Trimming cost V 4 bases and J 2 bases, with 13 bases left between them. This CDR3 is CASSSLQGPTDTQYF. Here the CDR3 DNA reads TGTGCCAGCAGCTCGCTACAGGGTCCCACAGATACGCAGTATTTT.

The chain employs TRBV3-1 and TRBJ2-1; 8 bases align to TRBD2. The V gene's germline CDR1 is LGHDT and CDR2 YNNKEL (reference sequence). V was pared by 0 bases and J by 8 bases, with 15 bases of the junction left unmatched. The CDR3 runs to 18 residues. CDR3 sequence (DNA): TGTGCCAGCAGCCAAGATCTGTTTCGGGAGGGCCTGGACGATGAGCAGTTCTTC. This sequence encodes CASSQDLFREGLDDEQFF.

In this sample, this clonotype turned up many times. J is TRBJ2-7 and V is TRBV20-1; 7 bases line up with TRBD1. J was trimmed by 7 bases and V by 6 bases; bases with no gene match: 9. This CDR3 spans 12 amino acids. CDR1 is DFQATT and CDR2 is SNEGSKA in the germline V gene (reference sequence). The CDR3 protein is CSAGTTGLEQYF. The CDR3 DNA follows: TGCAGTGCAGGAACGACAGGGCTTGAGCAGTACTTC.

This clonotype was counted ten times or more. The rearrangement uses TRBV29-1 and TRBJ2-3, with D possibly TRBD1 on 7 matching bases. Germline assignment: CDR1 SQVTM and CDR2 ANQGSEA. The germline V and J ends were trimmed by 4 bases and 1 base, with 18 bases remaining between them. There are 16 residues in the CDR3. CDR3 loop: CSVGASGGTGTDTQYF. CDR3 nucleotide sequence: TGCAGCGTTGGAGCCTCAGGGGGGACCGGCACAGATACGCAGTATTTT.

Many counts were recorded for this clonotype. J is TRBJ1-6 and V is TRBV30, with a tentative D call TRBD1 (6 bases). The V gene lost 0 bases and the J gene lost 6 bases, with 9 bases spanning the gap. This CDR3 has 14 residues. The germline gives CDR1 GTSNPN, CDR2 SVGIG (reference sequence). As DNA, the CDR3 is TGTGCCTGGAGTGTGACCAGGGGTAATTCACCCCTCCACTTT. Translation gives CAWSVTRGNSPLHF.

A note on this clonotype: A read error is possible here, since a much larger clone lies one base away. The conserved closing phenylalanine or tryptophan is absent in this CDR3, likely reflecting a read error. The chain joins TRBV7-3 to TRBJ2-7; TRBD1 matches 7 bases. The CDR3 is 15 amino acids. Germline-derived CDR1 and CDR2 are SGHTA and FQGTGA. Trimming removed 5 bases from V and 1 base from J; junction bases left unmatched: 8. In DNA form, the CDR3 reads TGTGCCAGCAGCAAAGACAGGGTTCCATCCTACGAGCAGTACTTG. It translates to CASSKDRVPSYEQYL.

Points on this clonotype: One end of the junction varies from germline; a read error may be responsible. This rearrangement joins TRBV5-1 to TRBJ1-4, with 9 nucleotides matching TRBD1. CDR1 is SGHRS and CDR2 is YFSETQ in the germline V gene. This CDR3 contains 15 residues. CDR3 nucleotides: TGCGCCGGCAGCCAACTCGGGACAGGGACTGAAAAACTGTTTTTT. Translation gives CAGSQLGTGTEKLFF.

The rearrangement links TRBV10-2 to TRBJ2-7; no firm D call. Germline V gene lookup returns CDR1 WSHSY and CDR2 SAAADI. V was shortened by 2 bases and J by 4 bases, with 18 bases between the two germline ends. The CDR3 is 16 residues long. CDR3 nucleotide sequence: TGCGCCAGCAGTGAGCCGATGGGTCCTCAGAAATACGAGCAGTACTTC. Translated, it gives CASSEPMGPQKYEQYF.

This clonotype was recorded a few times. The rearrangement joins TRBV6-2 or TRBV6-3 to TRBJ2-3, with 15 positions matching TRBD2. CDR1 is MNHEY and CDR2 is SVGEGT in the germline V gene. Trimming took 5 bases from V and 5 from J; bases not matched to a gene: 5. The CDR3 has 16 residues. CDR3 protein: CASSELGLAGGDTQYF. Here the CDR3 DNA reads TGTGCCAGCAGTGAATTGGGACTAGCGGGGGGAGATACGCAGTATTTT.

The sample holds many counts of this clonotype. The chain is built from TRBV27 and TRBJ2-2, with D unresolved. CDR1 is MNHEY and CDR2 is SMNVEV in the germline V gene (reference sequence). Between the trimmed V and J ends, which lost 6 bases and 5 bases, there was a span of 13 bases. There are 14 residues in the CDR3. As DNA, the CDR3 is TGTGCCAGCAGACTCTTGCAAGCGACCGGGGAGCTGTTTTTT. Protein sequence: CASRLLQATGELFF.